The table lists the clone carrying this T cell receptor (beta chain) with a few counts. No antigen is known for it. This sample was taken from a study of CD8 T cells in ankylosing spondylitis. Points from the study as a whole: In ankylosing spondylitis blood, a motif of fewer than 10 highly homologous TCR beta variants appeared characteristic. Disease-linked clones proved CD8+ and comparatively uncommon in peripheral blood. Earlier literature documents some of the motif variants in reactive arthritis synovial fluid and blood.

The J segment lost 4 bases and the V segment lost 5 bases, leaving 8 bases of the junction unmatched. The CDR3 contains 14 residues. Per germline, CDR1 MNHNS and CDR2 SASEGT. TCRdb re-derived calls from the 5' RACE reads in MiXCR, one entry per CDR3 protein. The sample records about 340,000 distinct CDR3 sequences, 20% to 25% being singletons. The rearrangement uses TRBV6-1 and TRBJ2-7; 7 bases are a match to TRBD1. The sequence was collected from a male donor with ankylosing spondylitis or in good health (not recorded which). The sequenced sample was blood, either unsorted or a sorted T cell fraction (not recorded which). The DNA of the CDR3 is TGTGCCAGCAGTCGACAGGGTTTTATGTACGAGCAGTACTTC. It encodes CASSRQGFMYEQYF.